The entry that follows covers one T cell receptor (beta chain) sequence. Its cognate antigen is unknown. Molecular barcoding with unique molecular identifiers was used for the TCRbeta library. One entry per CDR3 protein, called by TCRdb with MiXCR from the PCR reads. The data show 300,000 to 350,000 distinct CDR3 sequences, with more than 20% seen just once and 9.5% to 12% held by the top ten. This record belongs to a study of T-cell reconstitution after alpha-beta-depleted transplantation in children. General observations from the study: Expanded graft clones numbering several hundred reportedly gave rise to alpha-beta T cells about two months after transplant.

V lost 6 bases and J lost 4, with 12 bases in between. This CDR3 has 14 amino acids. The V gene's germline CDR1 is LGHDT and CDR2 YNNKEL (reference sequence). The sample was PBMCs, mostly from graft donor cells, taken 180 days after TCRalphabeta/CD19-depleted stem cell transplant. This chain joins TRBV3-1 and TRBJ2-2; D call uncertain. The sequence came from a male patient younger than 18 who had a stem cell transplant for acute lymphoblastic leukemia, so the T cells may come from the graft donor. CDR3 nucleotide sequence: TGTGCCAGCAGGGCCCCCTGGGGCACCGGGGAGCTGTTTTTT. Translation gives CASRAPWGTGELFF.